Each of the 6 T cell receptor beta chains below was sequenced from the same sample in a study of blood T cells in healthy people across ages. With a J-beta primer mix and a sample-barcoded 5' primer, a second PCR ran about 7 to 12 cycles. A single record per CDR3 protein comes from TCRdb applying MiXCR to the 5' RACE reads. The sample gives fewer than 1 million distinct CDR3 sequences, under 45% of which show up once; about a fifth is in the top ten. Source material: blood. Source of these receptors: a man between 60 and 70 years old in good health.

This clonotype was detected ten times or more. Its ends do not fully match the called genes, so a read error is possible. This chain joins TRBV7-7 and TRBJ2-3; 9 positions match TRBD2. Looked up from germline, CDR1 is SSHAT and CDR2 is FNYEAQ (reference sequence). The CDR3 runs 14 residues. The CDR3 DNA sequence: TGTGCTAGCAGCTTAAATAGCGGGGGAGATACGCAGTATTTT. Protein: CASSLNSGGDTQYF.

The chain recombines TRBV27 with TRBJ1-5, with 12 positions matching TRBD1. V shed 3 bases and J 4 bases; nucleotides not matched to a gene: 4. This CDR3 region has 16 residues. CDR1 and CDR2 (germline): MNHEY, SMNVEV (reference sequence). The CDR3 sequence is CASSFSGQGANQPQHF. CDR3 sequence (DNA): TGTGCCAGCAGTTTTTCGGGACAGGGGGCTAATCAGCCCCAGCATTTT.

The chain combines TRBV15 with TRBJ2-7, with 9 bases lining up with TRBD2. Looked up from germline, CDR1 is LNHNV and CDR2 is YYDKDF (reference sequence). J was trimmed by 0 bases and V by 0 bases; bases with no gene match: 12. This CDR3 is built from 19 residues. The CDR3 DNA is TGTGCCACCAGCAGAGATCGAGCTAAAAGCGGGGGGTTCTCCTACGAGCAGTACTTC. This sequence encodes CATSRDRAKSGGFSYEQYF.

The chain is built from TRBV20-1 and TRBJ2-3, with 12 positions matching TRBD2. The ends lost 6 bases at V and 7 bases at J; junction bases unmatched: 5. In germline, CDR1 is DFQATT, CDR2 SNEGSKA (reference sequence). The CDR3 sequence is 13 residues long. The CDR3 DNA reads TGCAGTGCCACTAGCGGGGGGCAGTATACGCAGTATTTT. It encodes CSATSGGQYTQYF.

CDR3 residues: CASEQANTGELFF. CDR3 sequence (DNA): TGTGCCAGCGAACAGGCGAACACCGGGGAGCTGTTTTTT. V is TRBV5-5 and J is TRBJ2-2, with D possibly matching TRBD1 (5 bases). V lost 7 bases, J lost 0 bases, and 7 bases lay in between. The germline V gene has CDR1 SGHKS and CDR2 YYEKEE (reference sequence). This CDR3 region has 13 residues. The variable domain in full, with the rest retrieved from reference TRBV5-5 and TRBJ2-2, is DAGVTQSPTHLIKTRGQQVTLRCSPISGHKSVSWYQQVLGQGPQFIFQYYEKEERGRGNFPDRFSARQFPNYSSELNVNALLLGDSALYLCASEQANTGELFFGEGSRLTVL.

This clonotype came up a few times. The V call is TRBV10-3, the J call TRBJ2-7; a weak D match, TRBD1 (5 bases). Germline V gene data show CDR1 as ENHRY and CDR2 as SYGVKD. Deletions cut 8 bases from V and 6 bases from J, with 14 bases between. The CDR3 length is 12 residues. This CDR3 reads CAIGAEPLEQYF. The CDR3 DNA reads TGTGCCATCGGGGCGGAACCCCTCGAGCAGTACTTC.